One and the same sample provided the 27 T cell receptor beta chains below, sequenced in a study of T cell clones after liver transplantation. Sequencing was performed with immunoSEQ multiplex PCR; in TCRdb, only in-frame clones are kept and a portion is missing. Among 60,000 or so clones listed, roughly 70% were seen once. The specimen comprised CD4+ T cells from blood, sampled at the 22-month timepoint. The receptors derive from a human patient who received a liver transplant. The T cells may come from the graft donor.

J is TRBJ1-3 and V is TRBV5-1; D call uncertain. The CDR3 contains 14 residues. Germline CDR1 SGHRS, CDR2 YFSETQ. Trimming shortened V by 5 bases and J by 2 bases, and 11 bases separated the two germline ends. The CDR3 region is CASSRIGTGNTIYF. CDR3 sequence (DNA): TGCGCCAGCAGTCGAATCGGAACTGGAAACACCATATATTTT.

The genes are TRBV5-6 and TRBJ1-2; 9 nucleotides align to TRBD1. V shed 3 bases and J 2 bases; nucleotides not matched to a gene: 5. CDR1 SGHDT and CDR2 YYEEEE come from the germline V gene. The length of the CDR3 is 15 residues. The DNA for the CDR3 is TGTGCCAGCAGCTACCGGGACAGGGAGAACTATGGCTACACCTTC. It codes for CASSYRDRENYGYTF.

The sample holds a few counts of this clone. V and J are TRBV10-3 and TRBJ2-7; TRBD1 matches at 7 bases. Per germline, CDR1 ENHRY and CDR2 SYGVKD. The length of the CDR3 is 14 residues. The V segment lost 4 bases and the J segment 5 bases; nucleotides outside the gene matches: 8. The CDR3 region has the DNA TGTGCCATCAGTGTAACAGGGGACGTCGACGAGCAGTACTTC. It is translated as CAISVTGDVDEQYF.

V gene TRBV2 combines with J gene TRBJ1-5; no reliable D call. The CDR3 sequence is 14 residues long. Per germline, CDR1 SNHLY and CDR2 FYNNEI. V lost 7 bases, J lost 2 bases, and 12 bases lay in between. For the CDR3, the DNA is TGTGCCAGCACCCCCCAGAGGGGCAATCAGCCCCAGCATTTT. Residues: CASTPQRGNQPQHF.

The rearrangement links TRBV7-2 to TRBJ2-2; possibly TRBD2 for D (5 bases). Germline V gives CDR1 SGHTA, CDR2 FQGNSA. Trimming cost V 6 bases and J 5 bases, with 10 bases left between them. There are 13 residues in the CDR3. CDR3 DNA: TGTGCCAGCAGTTATCAGCGGACCGGGGAGCTGTTTTTT. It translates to CASSYQRTGELFF.

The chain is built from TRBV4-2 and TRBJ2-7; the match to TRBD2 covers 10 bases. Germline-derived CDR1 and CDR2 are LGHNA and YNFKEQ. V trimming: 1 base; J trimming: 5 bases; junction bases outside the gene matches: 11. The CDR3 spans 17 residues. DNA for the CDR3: TGTGCCAGCAGCCAAGTAAGAGCGGGGGGGTCCGTCGACGAGCAGTACTTC. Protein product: CASSQVRAGGSVDEQYF.

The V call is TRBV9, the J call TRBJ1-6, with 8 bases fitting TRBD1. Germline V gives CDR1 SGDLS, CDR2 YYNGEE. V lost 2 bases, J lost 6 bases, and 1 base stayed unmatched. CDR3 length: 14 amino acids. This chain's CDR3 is CASSVDRANSPLHF. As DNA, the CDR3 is TGTGCCAGCAGCGTGGACAGGGCTAATTCACCCCTCCACTTT. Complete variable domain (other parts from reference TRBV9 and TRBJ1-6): DSGVTQTPKHLITATGQRVTLRCSPRSGDLSVYWYQQSLDQGLQFLIQYYNGEERAKGNILERFSAQQFPDLHSELNLSSLELGDSALYFCASSVDRANSPLHFGNGTRLTVT.

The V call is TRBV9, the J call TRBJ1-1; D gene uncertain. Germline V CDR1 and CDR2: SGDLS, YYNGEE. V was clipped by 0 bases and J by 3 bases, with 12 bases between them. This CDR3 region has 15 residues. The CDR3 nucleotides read TGTGCCAGCAGCGTAGCCGGGGATCCCCACACTGAAGCTTTCTTT. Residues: CASSVAGDPHTEAFF.

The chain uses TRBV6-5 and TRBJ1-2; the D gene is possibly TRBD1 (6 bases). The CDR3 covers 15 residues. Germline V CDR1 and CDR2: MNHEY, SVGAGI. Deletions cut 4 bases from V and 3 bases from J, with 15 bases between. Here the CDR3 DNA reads TGTGCCAGCAGTTCTTACAGGGAAAGTGACTATGGCTACACCTTC. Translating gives CASSSYRESDYGYTF.

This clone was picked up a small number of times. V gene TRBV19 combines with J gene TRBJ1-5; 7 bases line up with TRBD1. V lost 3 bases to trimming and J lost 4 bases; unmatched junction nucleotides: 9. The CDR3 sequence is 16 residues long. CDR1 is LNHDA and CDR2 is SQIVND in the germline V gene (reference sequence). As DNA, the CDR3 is TGTGCCAGTAGTATGGGGGCAGGGGGAAGTAATCAGCCCCAGCATTTT. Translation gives CASSMGAGGSNQPQHF.

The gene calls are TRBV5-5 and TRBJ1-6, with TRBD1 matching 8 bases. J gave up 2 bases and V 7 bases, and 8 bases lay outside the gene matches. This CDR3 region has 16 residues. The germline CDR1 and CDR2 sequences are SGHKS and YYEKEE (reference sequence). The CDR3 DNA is TGTGCCAGCCAATTTGCAGGGGGCACCTATAATTCACCCCTCCACTTT. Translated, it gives CASQFAGGTYNSPLHF.

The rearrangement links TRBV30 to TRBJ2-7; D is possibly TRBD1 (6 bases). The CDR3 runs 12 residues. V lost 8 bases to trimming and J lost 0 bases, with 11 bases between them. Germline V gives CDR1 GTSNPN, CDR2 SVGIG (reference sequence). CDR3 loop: CALKDSSYEQYF. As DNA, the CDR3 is TGTGCCCTCAAGGACAGCTCCTACGAGCAGTACTTC. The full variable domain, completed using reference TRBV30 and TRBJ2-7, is SQTIHQWPATLVQPVGSPLSLECTVEGTSNPNLYWYRQAAGRGLQLLFYSVGIGQISSEVPQNLSASRPQDRQFILSSKKLLLSDSGFYLCALKDSSYEQYFGPGTRLTVT.

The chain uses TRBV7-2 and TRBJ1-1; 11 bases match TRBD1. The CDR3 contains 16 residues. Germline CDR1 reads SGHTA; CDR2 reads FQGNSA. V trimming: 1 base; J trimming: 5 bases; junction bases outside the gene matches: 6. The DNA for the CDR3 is TGTGCCAGCAGCTTAGTCGGGACAGGGGGGGCGACTGAAGCTTTCTTT. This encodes CASSLVGTGGATEAFF.

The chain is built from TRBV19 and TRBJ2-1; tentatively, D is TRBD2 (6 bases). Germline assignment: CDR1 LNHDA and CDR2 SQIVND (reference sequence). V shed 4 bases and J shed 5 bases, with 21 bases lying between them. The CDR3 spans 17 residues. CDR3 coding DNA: TGTGCCAGTAGTACCTCAGCCGGGGGACCCAGGGACAATGAGCAGTTCTTC. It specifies CASSTSAGGPRDNEQFF.

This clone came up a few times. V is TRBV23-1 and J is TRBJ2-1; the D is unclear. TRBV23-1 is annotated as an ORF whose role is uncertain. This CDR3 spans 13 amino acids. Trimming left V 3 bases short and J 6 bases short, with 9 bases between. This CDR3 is CASSHHKINEQFF. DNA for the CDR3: TGCGCCAGCAGTCACCACAAGATCAATGAGCAGTTCTTC.

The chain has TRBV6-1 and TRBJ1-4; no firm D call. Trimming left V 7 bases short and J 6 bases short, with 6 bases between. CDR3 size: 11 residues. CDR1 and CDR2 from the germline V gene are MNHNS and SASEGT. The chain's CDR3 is CASKDYEKLFF. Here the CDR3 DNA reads TGTGCCAGCAAAGACTATGAAAAACTGTTTTTT.

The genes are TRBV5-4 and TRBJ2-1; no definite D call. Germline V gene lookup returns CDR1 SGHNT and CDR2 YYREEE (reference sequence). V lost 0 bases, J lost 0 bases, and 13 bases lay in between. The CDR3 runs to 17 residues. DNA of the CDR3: TGTGCCAGCAGCTTGGGGGTCAGTTTTTCCTCCTACAATGAGCAGTTCTTC. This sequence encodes CASSLGVSFSSYNEQFF. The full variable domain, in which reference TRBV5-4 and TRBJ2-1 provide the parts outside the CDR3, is ETGVTQSPTHLIKTRGQQVTLRCSSQSGHNTVSWYQQALGQGPQFIFQYYREEENGRGNFPPRFSGLQFPNYSSELNVNALELDDSALYLCASSLGVSFSSYNEQFFGPGTRLTVL.

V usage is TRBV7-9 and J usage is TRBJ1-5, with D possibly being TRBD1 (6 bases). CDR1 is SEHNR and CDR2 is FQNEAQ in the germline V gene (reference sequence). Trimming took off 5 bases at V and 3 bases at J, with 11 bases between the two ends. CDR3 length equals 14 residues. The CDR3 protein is CASSPGQLNQPQHF. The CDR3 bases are TGTGCCAGCAGCCCCGGACAGCTCAATCAGCCCCAGCATTTT.

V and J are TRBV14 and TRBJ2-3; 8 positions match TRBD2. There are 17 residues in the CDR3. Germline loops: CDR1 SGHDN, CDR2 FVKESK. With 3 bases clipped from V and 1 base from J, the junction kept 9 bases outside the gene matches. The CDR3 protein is CASSQQRAGGRTDTQYF. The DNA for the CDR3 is TGTGCCAGCAGCCAGCAGAGGGCGGGGGGACGCACAGATACGCAGTATTTT.

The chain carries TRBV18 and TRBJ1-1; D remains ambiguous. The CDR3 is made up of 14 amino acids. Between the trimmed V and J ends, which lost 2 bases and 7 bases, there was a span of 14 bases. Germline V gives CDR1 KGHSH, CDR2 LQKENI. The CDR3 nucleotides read TGTGCCAGCTCACCATCGGCAGCGTTGATTGAAGCTTTCTTT. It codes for CASSPSAALIEAFF.

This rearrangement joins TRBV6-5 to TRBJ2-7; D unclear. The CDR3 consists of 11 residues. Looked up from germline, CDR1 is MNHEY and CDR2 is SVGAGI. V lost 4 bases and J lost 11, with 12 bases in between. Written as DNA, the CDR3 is TGTGCCAGCAGTTTTAGTCGCGTGGAGTACTTC. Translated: CASSFSRVEYF.

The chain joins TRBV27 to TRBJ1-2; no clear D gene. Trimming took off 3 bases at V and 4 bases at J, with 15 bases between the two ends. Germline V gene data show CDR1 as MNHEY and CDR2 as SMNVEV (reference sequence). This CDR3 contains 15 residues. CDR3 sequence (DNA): TGTGCCAGCAGTTTCGGACCGGCACGGGGCTATGGCTACACCTTC. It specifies CASSFGPARGYGYTF.

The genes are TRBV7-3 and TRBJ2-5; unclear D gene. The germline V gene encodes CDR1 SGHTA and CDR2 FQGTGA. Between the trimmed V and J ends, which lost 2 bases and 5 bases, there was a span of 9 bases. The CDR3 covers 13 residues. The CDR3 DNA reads TGTGCCAGCAGCTTATATCTCGAGGAGACCCAGTACTTC. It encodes CASSLYLEETQYF.

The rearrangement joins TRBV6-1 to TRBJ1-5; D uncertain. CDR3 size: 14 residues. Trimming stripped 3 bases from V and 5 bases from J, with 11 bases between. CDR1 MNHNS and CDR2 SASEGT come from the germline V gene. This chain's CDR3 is CASSDPDEDQPQHF. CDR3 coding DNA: TGTGCCAGCAGTGACCCGGACGAGGATCAGCCCCAGCATTTT.

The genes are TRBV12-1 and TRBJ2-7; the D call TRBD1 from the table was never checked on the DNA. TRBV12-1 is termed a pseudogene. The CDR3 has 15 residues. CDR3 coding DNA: TGTGCCAGCAGCATAGACAGGGGGCGTGCCTACGAGCAGTACTTC. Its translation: CASSIDRGRAYEQYF.

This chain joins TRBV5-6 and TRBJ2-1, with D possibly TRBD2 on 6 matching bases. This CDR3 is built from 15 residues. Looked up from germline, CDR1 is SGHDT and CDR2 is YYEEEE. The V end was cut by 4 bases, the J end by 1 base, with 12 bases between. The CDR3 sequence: CASSHLSGSYNEQFF. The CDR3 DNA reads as TGTGCCAGCAGCCACCTTAGCGGATCCTACAATGAGCAGTTCTTC. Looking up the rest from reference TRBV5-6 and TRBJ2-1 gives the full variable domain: DAGVTQSPTHLIKTRGQQVTLRCSPKSGHDTVSWYQQALGQGPQFIFQYYEEEERQRGNFPDRFSGHQFPNYSSELNVNALLLGDSALYLCASSHLSGSYNEQFFGPGTRLTVL.

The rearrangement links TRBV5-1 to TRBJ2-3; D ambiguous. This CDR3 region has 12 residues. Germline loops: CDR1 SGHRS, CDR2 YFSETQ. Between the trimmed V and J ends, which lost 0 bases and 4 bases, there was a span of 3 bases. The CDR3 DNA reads TGCGCCAGCAGCTTGGAGTCAGATACGCAGTATTTT. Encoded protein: CASSLESDTQYF.